This is a list of T cell receptor beta chains from one sample in a study of cytomegalovirus exposure and HLA in healthy donors. Only in-frame clones appear in the TCRdb table, and some are missing; sequencing was by immunoSEQ multiplex PCR. The table lists about 130,000 clones. The sample taken for sequencing was PBMCs. These receptor sequences come from a man younger than 45 in good health and CMV-seronegative. CDR3s include the opening cysteine and the closing phenylalanine or tryptophan. A D gene is named only where the DNA matches it firmly. Some rows mark clone size as missing; the rest say once, few, many or name a class of expanded clone.

DNA: TGCGCCAGCAGCTTGGAGCCAGCGGGACAGGGGAACTACGAGCAGTACTTC
CDR3: CASSLEPAGQGNYEQYF
size: -
V: TRBV5-1
length: 17
D: TRBD1
J: TRBJ2-7

DNA: TGTGCCAGCAGCTCCGGGACTAGCGGGATCCCCTACAATGAGCAGTTCTTC
CDR3: CASSSGTSGIPYNEQFF
size: -
V: TRBV7-9
length: 17
D: TRBD2
J: TRBJ2-1

DNA: TGTGCCAGCAGCCCTGGGGACAGTATGAACACTGAAGCTTTCTTT
CDR3: CASSPGDSMNTEAFF
size: -
V: TRBV28
length: 15
D: TRBD1
J: TRBJ1-1

DNA: TGTGCCAGTAGTATTATTAGTGGACAAACCCAAGAGACCCAGTACTTC
CDR3: CASSIISGQTQETQYF
size: -
V: TRBV19
length: 16
D: -
J: TRBJ2-5

DNA: TGTGCCAGCAGCTTGGTTGCAGGGGACGGTCAGCCCCAGCATTTT
CDR3: CASSLVAGDGQPQHF
size: -
V: TRBV5-8
length: 15
D: -
J: TRBJ1-5

DNA: TGTGCCATCTCCTGGGGGAGGGAGACCTACGAGCAGTACTTC
CDR3: CAISWGRETYEQYF
size: -
V: TRBV10-3
length: 14
D: TRBD2
J: TRBJ2-7

DNA: TGTGCCAGCAGCTTAGCGGAGAGGTACCAAGAGACCCAGTACTTC
CDR3: CASSLAERYQETQYF
size: -
V: TRBV5-4
length: 15
D: -
J: TRBJ2-5

DNA: TGTGCCAGCAGTTACTCGGCGACTAACTCCTACGAGCAGTACTTC
CDR3: CASSYSATNSYEQYF
size: -
V: TRBV6-5
length: 15
D: -
J: TRBJ2-7

DNA: TGTGCCAGCAGCTTACAACCAGCGGGAGCGCGCAATGAGCAGTTCTTC
CDR3: CASSLQPAGARNEQFF
size: -
V: TRBV7-9
length: 16
D: TRBD2
J: TRBJ2-1

DNA: TGTGCCAGCAGAAGACCAGGAATGACCCAGCATTTT
CDR3: CASRRPGMTQHF
size: -
V: TRBV2
length: 12
D: -
J: TRBJ1-5

DNA: TGTGCCAGCAGCTTAAACCCAGGACGCGACTATGGCTACACCTTT
CDR3: CASSLNPGRDYGYTF
size: -
V: TRBV7-2
length: 15
D: -
J: TRBJ1-2

DNA: TGTGCCAGCAGCCCGACTAGCGGGAGGGCCGGCGGGGAGCTGTTTTTT
CDR3: CASSPTSGRAGGELFF
size: -
V: TRBV7-9
length: 16
D: TRBD2
J: TRBJ2-2

DNA: TGCGCCAGCAGCTCCGGACTAGCGGGAGACACCGGGGAGCTGTTTTTT
CDR3: CASSSGLAGDTGELFF
size: -
V: TRBV5-1
length: 16
D: TRBD2
J: TRBJ2-2

DNA: TGTGCCAGCTCCTCGGGACTAGCGGAAACCTACGAGCAGTACTTC
CDR3: CASSSGLAETYEQYF
size: -
V: TRBV18
length: 15
D: TRBD2
J: TRBJ2-7

DNA: TGCGCCAGCAGCTCGTCGGGACTCACAGGGGAGCAGTACTTC
CDR3: CASSSSGLTGEQYF
size: -
V: TRBV5-1
length: 14
D: -
J: TRBJ2-5

DNA: TGTGCCAGCAAATGGGTGTCGGCGCGCGGGACTGAAGCTTTCTTT
CDR3: CASKWVSARGTEAFF
size: -
V: TRBV6-1
length: 15
D: -
J: TRBJ1-1

DNA: TGTGCCAGCAGCTCCCGGAGGGCCACAGATACGCAGTATTTT
CDR3: CASSSRRATDTQYF
size: -
V: TRBV7-2
length: 14
D: -
J: TRBJ2-3

DNA: TGTGCCAGCAGTTTACCGGGGGGCAAGTACGAGCAGTACTTC
CDR3: CASSLPGGKYEQYF
size: -
V: TRBV28
length: 14
D: -
J: TRBJ2-7

DNA: TGTGCCAGCAGTTTTCCGGGACTAGCGGGAGACACCGGGGAGCTGTTTTTT
CDR3: CASSFPGLAGDTGELFF
size: -
V: TRBV28
length: 17
D: TRBD2
J: TRBJ2-2

DNA: TGCAGCGCTGGGACTAGCGGATCATACGAGCAGTACTTC
CDR3: CSAGTSGSYEQYF
size: -
V: TRBV29-1
length: 13
D: TRBD2
J: TRBJ2-7

DNA: TGCGCCAGCAGCCCGGCGGGACAGGGTGCGTACGAGCAGTACTTC
CDR3: CASSPAGQGAYEQYF
size: -
V: TRBV5-1
length: 15
D: TRBD1
J: TRBJ2-7

DNA: TGTGCCAGCAGATCCGGACTAGCGGTATACAATGAGCAGTTCTTC
CDR3: CASRSGLAVYNEQFF
size: -
V: TRBV27
length: 15
D: TRBD2
J: TRBJ2-1

DNA: TGTGCCAGCAGCTTAGTATCTGGGCAGGGGAGTGAAGCTTTCTTT
CDR3: CASSLVSGQGSEAFF
size: -
V: TRBV11-2
length: 15
D: -
J: TRBJ1-1

DNA: TGCGCCAGCAGCTTGGCGGCCAGGAGGACCAGCAATGAGCAGTTCTTC
CDR3: CASSLAARRTSNEQFF
size: -
V: TRBV5-1
length: 16
D: -
J: TRBJ2-1

DNA: TGTGCCAGCAGCCCGAGGCCGGGTTTCGGGTCACCCCTCCACTTT
CDR3: CASSPRPGFGSPLHF
size: -
V: TRBV16
length: 15
D: -
J: TRBJ1-6

DNA: TGTGCCAGCAGCTCTTCTCAGGGCCACCAATACGAGCAGTACTTC
CDR3: CASSSSQGHQYEQYF
size: -
V: TRBV28
length: 15
D: -
J: TRBJ2-7

DNA: TGTGCCAGCAGTCGAGGACAGACTAAGCGGCTGAATGAGCAGTTCTTC
CDR3: CASSRGQTKRLNEQFF
size: -
V: TRBV27
length: 16
D: -
J: TRBJ2-1

DNA: TGTGCCAGCAGTGAAGCGGGAGTAAGCCATCCCCGGGTGAAGCCCTTC
CDR3: CASSEAGVSHPRVKPF
size: -
V: TRBV6-1
length: 16
D: -
J: TRBJ2-7

DNA: TGTGCCTGGAGGGACCCGCGACAGGGTCATCAGCCCCAGCATTTT
CDR3: CAWRDPRQGHQPQHF
size: -
V: TRBV30
length: 15
D: TRBD1
J: TRBJ1-5

DNA: TGTGCCAGCAGTTTACCAGGGTTCTATGGCTACACCTTC
CDR3: CASSLPGFYGYTF
size: -
V: TRBV27
length: 13
D: -
J: TRBJ1-2

DNA: TGTGCCAGCAGCTTACAGGGACTCTCAAATGAGCAGTTCTTC
CDR3: CASSLQGLSNEQFF
size: -
V: TRBV7-9
length: 14
D: -
J: TRBJ2-1

DNA: TGTGCCGGGAACAGGGCCTTGAACACTGAAGCTTTCTTT
CDR3: CAGNRALNTEAFF
size: -
V: TRBV28
length: 13
D: -
J: TRBJ1-1

DNA: TGTGCCAGCAGTGAAGCGAGACTACTCAGTTACAATGAGCAGTTCTTC
CDR3: CASSEARLLSYNEQFF
size: -
V: TRBV6-1
length: 16
D: -
J: TRBJ2-1

DNA: TGTGCCAGTAGTGTCCCAAATCCGGGACATCGGAACACTGAAGCTTTCTTT
CDR3: CASSVPNPGHRNTEAFF
size: -
V: TRBV19
length: 17
D: -
J: TRBJ1-1

DNA: TGTGCCAGCAGCTTGACCGCTAGCTACGAGCAGTACTTC
CDR3: CASSLTASYEQYF
size: -
V: TRBV7-8
length: 13
D: -
J: TRBJ2-7

DNA: TGTGCCAGCAGTTCCCACGGACAGGGGAGCAATCAGCCCCAGCATTTT
CDR3: CASSSHGQGSNQPQHF
size: -
V: TRBV28
length: 16
D: TRBD1
J: TRBJ1-5

DNA: TGTGCCAGCCAGGATATGGCAGACGCCGGGGAGCTGTTTTTT
CDR3: CASQDMADAGELFF
size: -
V: TRBV6-4
length: 14
D: -
J: TRBJ2-2

DNA: TGTGCCAGCGGGACAGGCTCTGGGGCCAACGTCCTGACTTTC
CDR3: CASGTGSGANVLTF
size: -
V: TRBV6-6
length: 14
D: TRBD1
J: TRBJ2-6

DNA: TGTGCCAGCAGCTTCGGGACACGGAACACTGAAGCTTTCTTT
CDR3: CASSFGTRNTEAFF
size: -
V: TRBV7-3
length: 14
D: -
J: TRBJ1-1

DNA: TGTGCCAGCAGTCCTAGCCGGGACAGGGCTTACGAGCAGTACTTC
CDR3: CASSPSRDRAYEQYF
size: -
V: TRBV28
length: 15
D: TRBD1
J: TRBJ2-7

DNA: TGTGCCAGCAGGTACGGGAGTACCTACGAGCAGTACTTC
CDR3: CASRYGSTYEQYF
size: -
V: TRBV6-6
length: 13
D: -
J: TRBJ2-7

DNA: TGTGCCAGCAAACCCGCAGCGGGGGTTTCGGGTGAGCAGTTCTTC
CDR3: CASKPAAGVSGEQFF
size: -
V: TRBV6-4
length: 15
D: TRBD2
J: TRBJ2-1

DNA: TGTGCCAGCAGCCCGGACTGGGGTTCCGACGAGCAGTACTTC
CDR3: CASSPDWGSDEQYF
size: -
V: TRBV27
length: 14
D: -
J: TRBJ2-7

DNA: TGTGCCAGCAGCCCAACAGGGGGGACAGGGGGAACTTCTAGCACAGATACGCAGTATTTT
CDR3: CASSPTGGTGGTSSTDTQYF
size: -
V: TRBV9
length: 20
D: TRBD1
J: TRBJ2-3

DNA: TGTGCCAGCAGAAGAAAAAACACGGGACTAGCGGGAGAGGCTTTCGAGCAGTACTTC
CDR3: CASRRKNTGLAGEAFEQYF
size: -
V: TRBV28
length: 19
D: TRBD2
J: TRBJ2-7

DNA: TGCGCCAGCAGCAGTGACTACAGTGAGCAGTTCTTC
CDR3: CASSSDYSEQFF
size: medium-sized
V: TRBV5-1
length: 12
D: -
J: TRBJ2-1

DNA: TGTGCCAGCACTACTTTAGGACAGAACTATGGCTACACCTTC
CDR3: CASTTLGQNYGYTF
size: -
V: TRBV6-1
length: 14
D: -
J: TRBJ1-2

DNA: TGTGCCAGCAGTCTACAGGGTTCATATGGCTACACCTTC
CDR3: CASSLQGSYGYTF
size: -
V: TRBV27
length: 13
D: -
J: TRBJ1-2

DNA: TGTGCCAGCAGTGAAGGGGCAGAAGGCTACACCTTC
CDR3: CASSEGAEGYTF
size: -
V: TRBV6-1
length: 12
D: -
J: TRBJ1-2

DNA: TGTGCCAGCAGTGACTACCGCCAGGAAGGGGCAATGGGAAACACCATATATTTT
CDR3: CASSDYRQEGAMGNTIYF
size: -
V: TRBV6-4
length: 18
D: -
J: TRBJ1-3

DNA: TGTGCCAGCAGCTTGCGTGCAGGAACTGAAGCTTTCTTT
CDR3: CASSLRAGTEAFF
size: -
V: TRBV5-5
length: 13
D: -
J: TRBJ1-1

DNA: TGTGCCAGCTCACCGCTGGGACAGTCAATGAACACTGAAGCTTTCTTT
CDR3: CASSPLGQSMNTEAFF
size: -
V: TRBV18
length: 16
D: TRBD1
J: TRBJ1-1

DNA: TGTGCCAGCTCACCGCAGGCAGGGGGAGAAGAGCAGTACTTC
CDR3: CASSPQAGGEEQYF
size: -
V: TRBV18
length: 14
D: TRBD1
J: TRBJ2-7

DNA: TGTGCCAGCACTTATGAAATGCGAGGGTATCAGCCCCAGCATTTT
CDR3: CASTYEMRGYQPQHF
size: -
V: TRBV2
length: 15
D: -
J: TRBJ1-5